Following are 30 T cell receptor beta chains from one sample sequenced in a study of human T cells and chemical hapten exposure. Each CDR3 protein gets one entry after TCRdb re-called the RACE reads with MiXCR. Of 150,000 to 200,000 distinct CDR3 sequences detected, about 30% appear once; the ten largest clones hold 2% to 2.5%. As to time point: patch test 3, about 24 weeks after DPC sensitization. Treatment meaning: therapeutic diphenylcyclopropenone sensitization with weekly scalp DPC. Sequenced here: whole blood, sampled in connection with sensitization to the hapten diphenylcyclopropenone (DPC). The receptor set was obtained from a woman aged 18-29 years with alopecia areata. Some clones in this sample may be carry-over from other donors' samples.

The chain couples TRBV4-2 to TRBJ1-3; no definite D call. The CDR3 runs 14 residues. Germline-derived CDR1 and CDR2 are LGHNA and YNFKEQ. The V end was cut by 0 bases, the J end by 2 bases, with 5 bases between. The CDR3 reads CASSQEGTGNTIYF. CDR3 coding DNA: TGTGCCAGCAGCCAAGAGGGGACTGGAAACACCATATATTTT.

The V gene is TRBV2, the J gene TRBJ2-7; no clear D. V lost 2 bases and J lost 3, with 8 bases in between. This CDR3 has 13 residues. The V gene's germline CDR1 is SNHLY and CDR2 FYNNEI. CDR3 nucleotides: TGTGCCAGCAGTGAACGTCAGCTCTACGAGCAGTACTTC. As protein: CASSERQLYEQYF.

The genes are TRBV27 and TRBJ2-5, with 12 bases matching TRBD1. Germline V gene data show CDR1 as MNHEY and CDR2 as SMNVEV (reference sequence). V was pared by 2 bases and J by 4 bases, with 5 bases of the junction left unmatched. The CDR3 contains 16 residues. CDR3 coding DNA: TGTGCCAGCAGTTTACTTGGGACAGGGGGCCGAGAGACCCAGTACTTC. As protein: CASSLLGTGGRETQYF.

This clonotype was counted a few times. The chain combines TRBV4-1 with TRBJ2-2; 8 positions match TRBD1. The V segment lost 2 bases and the J segment 6 bases; nucleotides outside the gene matches: 8. This CDR3 is built from 16 residues. Germline lookup yields CDR1 MGHRA and CDR2 YSYEKL. The CDR3 loop is CASSQSGQGRAGELFF. The CDR3 DNA sequence: TGCGCCAGCAGCCAATCCGGACAGGGTAGGGCCGGGGAGCTGTTTTTT.

The chain employs TRBV4-2 and TRBJ2-7; TRBD2 agrees at 7 bases. The ends lost 0 bases at V and 4 bases at J; junction bases unmatched: 9. Germline V lookup: CDR1 LGHNA, CDR2 YNFKEQ. This CDR3 has 16 amino acids. In nucleotides, the CDR3 is TGTGCCAGCAGCCAAGATGTGGGGGGGGGTACTTACGAGCAGTACTTC. It specifies CASSQDVGGGTYEQYF.

This sequence joins TRBV4-3 and TRBJ2-3; D call uncertain. Germline values: CDR1 LGHNA, CDR2 YSLEER. Deletions cut 1 base from V and 2 bases from J, with 10 bases between. This CDR3 has 15 amino acids. CDR3 nucleotide sequence: TGCGCCAGCAGCCAAGCCCCTAGTTCCACAGATACGCAGTATTTT. Translated, it gives CASSQAPSSTDTQYF.

This chain uses TRBV20-1 with TRBJ2-7; 8 bases map to TRBD1. This CDR3 spans 13 amino acids. The germline gives CDR1 DFQATT, CDR2 SNEGSKA (reference sequence). V gave up 5 bases and J gave up 2 bases; unmatched junction bases: 5. In DNA form, the CDR3 reads TGCAGTGCTGCGGACAGGGAACCCTACGAGCAGTACTTC. This gives the protein CSAADREPYEQYF.

This clonotype has more than one count but fewer than ten. The V call is TRBV7-3, the J call TRBJ1-2; no clear D. V gave up 2 bases and J gave up 8 bases, with 9 bases separating them. The CDR3 is 12 amino acids. The V gene's germline CDR1 is SGHTA and CDR2 FQGTGA. The CDR3 coding sequence is TGTGCCAGCAGCTTACCGGGGAGCGGCTACACCTTC. Encoded protein: CASSLPGSGYTF.

The chain recombines TRBV18 with TRBJ2-7; 8 positions agree with TRBD1. Unmatched junction bases numbered 1, after V lost 1 base and J lost 5 bases. Germline CDR1 reads KGHSH; CDR2 reads LQKENI. The CDR3 is 13 residues long. CDR3 in DNA: TGTGCCAGCTCACCACAACAGGGGGACGAGCAGTACTTC. Its protein product is CASSPQQGDEQYF.

The chain joins TRBV20-1 to TRBJ1-5; D is perhaps TRBD1 (5 bases). Trimming cost V 4 bases and J 4 bases, with 5 bases left between them. The CDR3 is 11 residues long. Germline CDR1 is DFQATT and CDR2 is SNEGSKA (reference sequence). In DNA form, the CDR3 reads TGCAGTGCTAAGGGGAATCAGCCCCAGCATTTT. Translated: CSAKGNQPQHF.

The chain has TRBV7-2 and TRBJ2-1; D is undetermined. The V gene's germline CDR1 is SGHTA and CDR2 FQGNSA. This CDR3 contains 13 residues. V dropped 7 bases and J dropped 4 bases, with 11 bases sitting between them. In DNA, the CDR3 is TGTGCCAGCACCCCCCAAGTATACAATGAGCAGTTCTTC. Amino acids: CASTPQVYNEQFF.

This clonotype was counted only a few times. V is TRBV29-1 and J is TRBJ2-2; D not resolved. The germline V gene has CDR1 SQVTM and CDR2 ANQGSEA. This CDR3 spans 15 amino acids. Trimming cost V 5 bases and J 0 bases, with 13 bases left between them. The CDR3 loop reads CSVLNARSNTGELFF. CDR3 in DNA: TGCAGCGTTTTAAATGCGCGTTCGAACACCGGGGAGCTGTTTTTT.

This clonotype came up a few times. This chain links TRBV16 with TRBJ2-7, with D possibly being TRBD2 (5 bases). The V end was cut by 0 bases, the J end by 6 bases, with 18 bases between. The CDR3 has 16 amino acids. Germline loops: CDR1 KGHSY, CDR2 FQNENV. CDR3 protein: CASSQSLHGVHCEQYF. CDR3 nucleotide sequence: TGTGCCAGCAGCCAATCACTTCACGGGGTACACTGCGAGCAGTACTTC.

Concerning this clonotype: Lacking the conserved final phenylalanine or tryptophan, this CDR3 likely reflects a read error. The rearrangement uses TRBV3-1 and TRBJ2-4, with D unclear. The CDR3 sequence is 15 residues long. Germline-derived CDR1 and CDR2 are LGHDT and YNNKEL (reference sequence). The V and J ends lost 6 bases and 3 bases respectively, with 15 bases between them. The CDR3, as DNA: TGTGCCAGCAGTCCGACGGAGAAAGGCAAAAACATTCAGTACCTC. This codes for CASSPTEKGKNIQYL.

The chain joins TRBV21-1 to TRBJ1-5; the table's D call of TRBD1 was not tested on the DNA. TRBV21-1 is annotated as a pseudogene. This CDR3 comprises 16 residues. In DNA, the CDR3 is TGTGCCAGCAGCACCCACTCACCCGGATCGTGGCAGCCCCAGCATTTT. It is translated as CASSTHSPGSWQPQHF.

This clonotype was counted many times. This sequence joins TRBV29-1 and TRBJ1-2; TRBD1 agrees at 7 bases. V shed 4 bases and J 1 base; nucleotides not matched to a gene: 3. There are 13 residues in the CDR3. The germline V gene has CDR1 SQVTM and CDR2 ANQGSEA. For the CDR3, the DNA is TGCAGCGTTGCTTGGGACAGTAACTATGGCTACACCTTC. This codes for CSVAWDSNYGYTF.

This chain links TRBV27 with TRBJ1-1; D call uncertain. CDR1 is MNHEY and CDR2 is SMNVEV in the germline V gene (reference sequence). V dropped 6 bases and J dropped 1 base, with 9 bases sitting between them. The CDR3 covers 13 residues. The CDR3 here is CASRGNSNTEAFF. The CDR3 bases are TGTGCCAGCAGGGGCAACTCGAACACTGAAGCTTTCTTT.

In its sample, this clonotype was seen a few times. The V and J genes are TRBV7-2 and TRBJ2-7, with TRBD2 matching 11 bases. J lost 4 bases, V lost 5 bases, and 10 bases had no gene match. The germline V gene has CDR1 SGHTA and CDR2 FQGNSA. The CDR3 has 16 residues. CDR3 in amino acids: CASSEGLLAGAYEQYF. In nucleotides, the CDR3 is TGTGCCAGCAGCGAAGGGTTACTAGCGGGAGCGTACGAGCAGTACTTC.

In its sample, this clonotype was seen a few times. V and J are TRBV29-1 and TRBJ2-5; weak D call: TRBD1 (6 bases). V was trimmed by 0 bases and J by 0 bases, leaving 11 bases between them. This CDR3 comprises 15 residues. Germline lookup yields CDR1 SQVTM and CDR2 ANQGSEA. CDR3 nucleotide sequence: TGCAGCGTTGAAGATCGACAGGAGTACCAAGAGACCCAGTACTTC. Translated, it gives CSVEDRQEYQETQYF.

The chain employs TRBV30 and TRBJ2-7; TRBD2 matches 9 bases. The CDR3 is made up of 14 amino acids. Per germline, CDR1 GTSNPN and CDR2 SVGIG (reference sequence). Losses at the gene ends were 0 bases for V and 4 bases for J; bases not matched to a gene: 4. CDR3 nucleotide sequence: TGTGCCTGGAGTGTACCTCTAGCGGGGTACGAGCAGTACTTC. Translating gives CAWSVPLAGYEQYF.

Only a few counts were recorded for this clonotype. The V and J genes are TRBV7-2 and TRBJ2-2; TRBD1 agrees at 12 bases. CDR1 is SGHTA, CDR2 FQGNSA, per germline. The CDR3 sequence is 16 residues long. V shed 3 bases and J 7 bases; nucleotides not matched to a gene: 6. The CDR3 loop reads CASSLGQGAPGGELFF. The CDR3 DNA reads as TGTGCCAGCAGCTTGGGACAGGGGGCGCCGGGCGGGGAGCTGTTTTTT.

This chain joins TRBV7-8 and TRBJ1-1; D call uncertain. CDR3 size: 15 residues. Germline V lookup: CDR1 SGHVS, CDR2 FQNEAQ. Trimming took 6 bases from V and 0 from J, leaving 14 bases between them. For the CDR3, the DNA is TGTGCCAGCAGGGAACTGGCAAACATGAACACTGAAGCTTTCTTT. It is translated as CASRELANMNTEAFF. The complete variable domain, with remaining parts taken from reference TRBV7-8 and TRBJ1-1, reads GAGVSQSPRYKVAKRGQDVALRCDPISGHVSLFWYQQALGQGPEFLTYFQNEAQLDKSGLPSDRFFAERPEGSVSTLKIQRTQQEDSAVYLCASRELANMNTEAFFGQGTRLTVV.

This clonotype was counted between two and nine times. The rearrangement links TRBV5-1 to TRBJ1-2, with TRBD1 identical over 9 bases. CDR3 length equals 14 residues. CDR1 and CDR2 (germline): SGHRS, YFSETQ. V shed 3 bases, J shed 2 bases, and the junction held 2 bases outside the gene matches. The CDR3 is CASSSGQGNYGYTF. CDR3 DNA sequence: TGCGCCAGCAGCTCCGGACAGGGGAACTATGGCTACACCTTC.

This clonotype has a handful of counts. This chain joins TRBV9 and TRBJ2-3; perhaps TRBD2 as D (5 bases). This CDR3 has 13 residues. V lost 5 bases to trimming and J lost 2 bases, with 9 bases between them. The germline CDR1 and CDR2 sequences are SGDLS and YYNGEE. The CDR3 is CASSQRDTDTQYF. The CDR3 nucleotides read TGTGCCAGCAGTCAGAGGGACACAGATACGCAGTATTTT.

The chain has TRBV6-5 and TRBJ2-7, with 12 nucleotides matching TRBD1. Unmatched junction bases numbered 11, after V lost 6 bases and J lost 2 bases. Germline loops: CDR1 MNHEY, CDR2 SVGAGI. The CDR3 runs to 17 residues. CDR3 loop: CASSRGTGGAKPYEQYF. CDR3 bases: TGTGCCAGCAGCCGAGGGACAGGGGGCGCAAAGCCCTACGAGCAGTACTTC.

This clonotype was seen more than once but under ten times. In DNA, the CDR3 is TGTGCCAGCAGCGGCTTTGACTATTCCCTCCACTTT. Protein product: CASSGFDYSLHF. V usage is TRBV13 and J usage is TRBJ1-6; D remains unclear. Germline V gene data show CDR1 as PRHDT and CDR2 as FYEKMQ (reference sequence). The V end was cut by 5 bases, the J end by 14 bases, with 13 bases between. The CDR3 runs 12 residues. Filled out from reference TRBV13 and TRBJ1-6, the complete variable domain reads AAGVIQSPRHLIKEKRETATLKCYPIPRHDTVYWYQQGPGQDPQFLISFYEKMQSDKGSIPDRFSAQQFSDYHSELNMSSLELGDSALYFCASSGFDYSLHFGNGTRLTVT.

This clonotype was observed a few times. The CDR3 here is CASSQYGGVRNEQFF. The CDR3 nucleotides are TGTGCCAGCAGTCAGTACGGGGGGGTCCGGAATGAGCAGTTCTTC. The V and J genes are TRBV3-1 and TRBJ2-1; TRBD2 matches at 8 bases. Germline trimming cut 6 bases from V and 7 bases from J; bases unmatched to any gene: 11. CDR1 is LGHDT and CDR2 is YNNKEL in the germline V gene (reference sequence). CDR3 length: 15 amino acids.

J is TRBJ2-3 and V is TRBV7-2; 14 positions agree with TRBD2. The CDR3 sequence is 16 residues long. The J segment lost 3 bases and the V segment lost 3 bases, leaving 2 bases of the junction unmatched. Germline V gene data show CDR1 as SGHTA and CDR2 as FQGNSA. In nucleotides, the CDR3 is TGTGCCAGCAGCTTTCGGACTAGCGGGGGGACAGATACGCAGTATTTT. This sequence encodes CASSFRTSGGTDTQYF.

J is TRBJ2-2 and V is TRBV4-3; D not certain. V lost 0 bases and J 0 bases, leaving 2 bases between the germline ends. Germline values: CDR1 LGHNA, CDR2 YSLEER. The CDR3 has 14 residues. CDR3 loop: CASSQDSNTGELFF. Written as DNA, the CDR3 is TGCGCCAGCAGCCAAGATTCGAACACCGGGGAGCTGTTTTTT.

This clonotype was detected only a few times. This sequence joins TRBV2 and TRBJ2-1; 10 nucleotides line up with TRBD2. CDR3 size: 14 residues. Germline CDR1 is SNHLY and CDR2 is FYNNEI. The V gene end was trimmed by 6 bases and the J gene end by 4 bases; junction bases not matched to a gene: 3. The DNA of the CDR3 is TGTGCCAGCAGAAGCGGGGGGGTTTACAATGAGCAGTTCTTC. This gives the protein CASRSGGVYNEQFF.